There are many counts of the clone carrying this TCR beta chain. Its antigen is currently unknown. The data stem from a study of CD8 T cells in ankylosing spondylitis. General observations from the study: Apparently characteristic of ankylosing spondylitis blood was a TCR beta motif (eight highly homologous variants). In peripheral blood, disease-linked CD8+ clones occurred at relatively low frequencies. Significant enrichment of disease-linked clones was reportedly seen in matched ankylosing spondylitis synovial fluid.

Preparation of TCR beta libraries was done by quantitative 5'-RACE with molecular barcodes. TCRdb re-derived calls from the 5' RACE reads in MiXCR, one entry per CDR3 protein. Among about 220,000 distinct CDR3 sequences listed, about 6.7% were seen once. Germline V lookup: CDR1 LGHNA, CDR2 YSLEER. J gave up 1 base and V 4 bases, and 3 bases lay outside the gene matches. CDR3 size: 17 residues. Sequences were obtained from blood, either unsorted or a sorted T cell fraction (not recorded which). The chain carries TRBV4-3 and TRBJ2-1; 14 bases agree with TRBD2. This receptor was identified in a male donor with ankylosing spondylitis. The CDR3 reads CASSLRLAGGSYNEQFF. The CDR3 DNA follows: TGCGCCAGCAGCCTAAGACTAGCGGGAGGGTCCTACAATGAGCAGTTCTTC.